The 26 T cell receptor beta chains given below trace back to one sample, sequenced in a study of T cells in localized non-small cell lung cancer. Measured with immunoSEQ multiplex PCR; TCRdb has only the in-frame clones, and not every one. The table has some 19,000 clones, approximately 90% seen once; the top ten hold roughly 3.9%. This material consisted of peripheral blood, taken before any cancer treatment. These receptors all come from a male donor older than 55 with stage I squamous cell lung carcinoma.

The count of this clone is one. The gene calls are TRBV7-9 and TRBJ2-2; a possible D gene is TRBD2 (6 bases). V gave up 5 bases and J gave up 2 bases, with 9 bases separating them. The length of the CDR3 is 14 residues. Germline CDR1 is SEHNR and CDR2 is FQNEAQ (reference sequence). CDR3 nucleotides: TGTGCCAGCAGCGGGACTGTTAACACCGGGGAGCTGTTTTTT. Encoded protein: CASSGTVNTGELFF.

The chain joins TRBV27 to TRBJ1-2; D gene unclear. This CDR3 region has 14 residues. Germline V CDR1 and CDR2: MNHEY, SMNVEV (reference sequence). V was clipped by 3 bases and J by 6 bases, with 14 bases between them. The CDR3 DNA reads TGTGCCAGCAGTTTTCGGGGTCCGGTGGATGGCTACACCTTC. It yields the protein CASSFRGPVDGYTF.

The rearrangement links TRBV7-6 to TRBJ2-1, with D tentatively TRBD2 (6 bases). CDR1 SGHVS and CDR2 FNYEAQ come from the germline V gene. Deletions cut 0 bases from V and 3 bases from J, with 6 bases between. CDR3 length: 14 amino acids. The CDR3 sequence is CASSLASGYNEQFF. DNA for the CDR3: TGTGCCAGCAGCTTAGCTAGCGGCTACAATGAGCAGTTCTTC.

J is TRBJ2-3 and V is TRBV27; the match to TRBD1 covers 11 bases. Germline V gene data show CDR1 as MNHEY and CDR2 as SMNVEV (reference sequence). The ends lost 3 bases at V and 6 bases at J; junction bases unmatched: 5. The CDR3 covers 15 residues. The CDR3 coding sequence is TGTGCCAGCAGTTTTGGGACAGGGGGTCCCGATACGCAGTATTTT. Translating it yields CASSFGTGGPDTQYF.

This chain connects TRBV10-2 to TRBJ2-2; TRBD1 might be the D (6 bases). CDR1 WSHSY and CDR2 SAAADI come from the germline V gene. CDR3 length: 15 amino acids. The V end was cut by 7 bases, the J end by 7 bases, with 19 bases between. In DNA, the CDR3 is TGCGCCAGCATGAATGACAGGCCCTTGGGCGGGGAGCTGTTTTTT. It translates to CASMNDRPLGGELFF.

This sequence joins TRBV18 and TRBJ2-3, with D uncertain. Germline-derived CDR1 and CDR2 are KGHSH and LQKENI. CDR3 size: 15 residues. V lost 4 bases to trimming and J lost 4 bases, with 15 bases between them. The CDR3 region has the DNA TGTGCCAGCTCACGAACCCATCCCAAGTCAGATACGCAGTATTTT. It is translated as CASSRTHPKSDTQYF.

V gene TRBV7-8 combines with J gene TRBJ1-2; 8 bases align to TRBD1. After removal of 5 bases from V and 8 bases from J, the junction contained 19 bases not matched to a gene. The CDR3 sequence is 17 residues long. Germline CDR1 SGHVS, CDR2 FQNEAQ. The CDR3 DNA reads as TGTGCCAGCAGCCTAACAAACGCGGGACAGGAGCAAAGGGGCTACACCTTC. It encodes CASSLTNAGQEQRGYTF.

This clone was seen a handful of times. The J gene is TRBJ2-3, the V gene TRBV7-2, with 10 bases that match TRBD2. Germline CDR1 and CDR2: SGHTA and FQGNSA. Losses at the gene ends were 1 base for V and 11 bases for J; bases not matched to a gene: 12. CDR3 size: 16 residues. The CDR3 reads CASSLGSGGAWGEQYF. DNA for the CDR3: TGTGCCAGCAGCTTAGGAAGCGGGGGGGCCTGGGGTGAGCAGTATTTT.

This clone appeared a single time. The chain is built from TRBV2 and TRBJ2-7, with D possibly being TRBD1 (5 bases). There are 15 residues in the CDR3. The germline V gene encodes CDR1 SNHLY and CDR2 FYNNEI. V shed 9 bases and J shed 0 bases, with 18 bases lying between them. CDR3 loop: CARTTGVGASYEQYF. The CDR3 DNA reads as TGTGCCAGAACTACAGGAGTTGGGGCCTCCTACGAGCAGTACTTC.

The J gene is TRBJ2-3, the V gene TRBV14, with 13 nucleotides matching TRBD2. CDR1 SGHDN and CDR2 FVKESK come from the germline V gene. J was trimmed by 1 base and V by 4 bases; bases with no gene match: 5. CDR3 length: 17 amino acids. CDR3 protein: CASSPWTSGRRTDTQYF. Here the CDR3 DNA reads TGTGCCAGCAGCCCCTGGACTAGCGGGAGACGCACAGATACGCAGTATTTT.

For the CDR3, the DNA is TGTGCCAGCAGTTCACCTACCCTTTCTGACAGGGCTGAAGCTTTCTTT. It yields the protein CASSSPTLSDRAEAFF. The chain uses TRBV28 and TRBJ1-1, with TRBD1 matching over 7 bases. The CDR3 loop spans 16 amino acids. V was pared by 4 bases and J by 6 bases, with 14 bases of the junction left unmatched. Germline values: CDR1 MDHEN, CDR2 SYDVKM.

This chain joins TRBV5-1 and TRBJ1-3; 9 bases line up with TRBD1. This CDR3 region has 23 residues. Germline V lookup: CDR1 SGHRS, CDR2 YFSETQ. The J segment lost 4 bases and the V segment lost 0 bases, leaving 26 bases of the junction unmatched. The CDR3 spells CASSLGFGANYNRGRKSGNTIYF. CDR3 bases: TGCGCCAGCAGCTTGGGTTTTGGTGCCAACTATAACAGGGGGCGAAAATCCGGAAACACCATATATTTT.

The CDR3 is CASSLDSETQYF. The DNA of the CDR3 is TGTGCCAGCAGTCTGGACTCGGAGACCCAGTACTTC. The chain combines TRBV28 with TRBJ2-5; D perhaps matches TRBD2 (5 bases). Trimming took off 5 bases at V and 5 bases at J, with 9 bases between the two ends. Germline CDR1 reads MDHEN; CDR2 reads SYDVKM. The CDR3 loop spans 12 amino acids.

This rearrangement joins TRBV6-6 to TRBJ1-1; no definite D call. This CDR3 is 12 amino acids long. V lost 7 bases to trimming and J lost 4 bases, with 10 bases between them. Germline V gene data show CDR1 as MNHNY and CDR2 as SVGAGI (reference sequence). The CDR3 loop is CASTLSGTEAFF. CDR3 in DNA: TGTGCCAGCACCCTCAGCGGCACTGAAGCTTTCTTT.

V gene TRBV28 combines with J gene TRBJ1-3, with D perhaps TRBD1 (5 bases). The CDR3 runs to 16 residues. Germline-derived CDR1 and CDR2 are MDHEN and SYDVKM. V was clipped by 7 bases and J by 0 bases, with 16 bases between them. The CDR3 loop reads CASTVMGLNSGNTIYF. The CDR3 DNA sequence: TGTGCCAGCACTGTTATGGGACTGAACTCTGGAAACACCATATATTTT.

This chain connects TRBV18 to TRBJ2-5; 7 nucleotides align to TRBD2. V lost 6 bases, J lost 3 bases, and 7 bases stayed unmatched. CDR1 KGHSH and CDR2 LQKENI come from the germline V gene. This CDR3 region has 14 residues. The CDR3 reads CASSQNAGEETQYF. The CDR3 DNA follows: TGTGCCAGCTCTCAGAATGCGGGAGAAGAGACCCAGTACTTC. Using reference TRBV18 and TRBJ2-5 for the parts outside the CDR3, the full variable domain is NAGVMQNPRHLVRRRGQEARLRCSPMKGHSHVYWYRQLPEEGLKFMVYLQKENIIDESGMPKERFSAEFPKEGPSILRIQQVVRGDSAAYFCASSQNAGEETQYFGPGTRLLVL.

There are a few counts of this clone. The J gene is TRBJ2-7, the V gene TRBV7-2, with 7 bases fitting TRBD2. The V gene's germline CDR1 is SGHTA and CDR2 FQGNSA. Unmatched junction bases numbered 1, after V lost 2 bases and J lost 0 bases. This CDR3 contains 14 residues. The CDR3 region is CASSLPGGSYEQYF. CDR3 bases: TGTGCCAGCAGCTTACCGGGGGGCTCCTACGAGCAGTACTTC.

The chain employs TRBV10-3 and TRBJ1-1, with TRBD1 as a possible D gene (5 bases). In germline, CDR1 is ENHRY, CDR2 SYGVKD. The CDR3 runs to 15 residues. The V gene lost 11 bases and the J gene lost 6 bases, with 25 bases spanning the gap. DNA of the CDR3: TGTGCCCCTTGGGGGTCACTACGATTTAGAGCTGAAGCTTTCTTT. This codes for CAPWGSLRFRAEAFF.

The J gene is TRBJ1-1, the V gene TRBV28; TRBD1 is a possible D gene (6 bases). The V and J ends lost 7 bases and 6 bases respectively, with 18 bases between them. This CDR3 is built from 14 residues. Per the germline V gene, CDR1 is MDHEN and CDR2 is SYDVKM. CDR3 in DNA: TGTGCCAGCATTCCCCACAGGGCAACGGCTGAAGCTTTCTTT. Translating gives CASIPHRATAEAFF. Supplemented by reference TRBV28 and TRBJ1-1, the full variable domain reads DVKVTQSSRYLVKRTGEKVFLECVQDMDHENMFWYRQDPGLGLRLIYFSYDVKMKEKGDIPEGYSVSREKKERFSLILESASTNQTSMYLCASIPHRATAEAFFGQGTRLTVV.

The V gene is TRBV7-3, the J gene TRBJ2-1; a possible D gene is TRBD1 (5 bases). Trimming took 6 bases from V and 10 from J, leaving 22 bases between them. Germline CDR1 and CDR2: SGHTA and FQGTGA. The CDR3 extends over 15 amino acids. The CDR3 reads CASSLSAGHVGEQFF. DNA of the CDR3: TGTGCCAGCAGTCTAAGCGCAGGGCACGTGGGCGAGCAGTTCTTC.

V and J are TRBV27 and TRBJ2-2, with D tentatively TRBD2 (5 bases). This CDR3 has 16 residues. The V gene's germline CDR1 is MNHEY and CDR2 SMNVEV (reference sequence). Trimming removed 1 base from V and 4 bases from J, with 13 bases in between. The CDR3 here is CASSLYTGSGTGELFF. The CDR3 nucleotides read TGTGCCAGCAGTTTATACACGGGGTCAGGCACCGGGGAGCTGTTTTTT.

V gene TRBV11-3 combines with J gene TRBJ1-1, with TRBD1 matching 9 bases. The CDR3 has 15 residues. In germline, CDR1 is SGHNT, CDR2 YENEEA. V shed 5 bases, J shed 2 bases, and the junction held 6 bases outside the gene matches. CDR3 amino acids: CASSDNRGPNTEAFF. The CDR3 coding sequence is TGTGCCAGCAGCGATAACAGGGGGCCAAACACTGAAGCTTTCTTT.

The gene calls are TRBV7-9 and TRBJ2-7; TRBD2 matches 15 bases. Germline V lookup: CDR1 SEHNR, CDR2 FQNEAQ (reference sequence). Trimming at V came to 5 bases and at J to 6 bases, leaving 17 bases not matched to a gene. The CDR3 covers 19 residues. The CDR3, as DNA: TGTGCCAGCAGCCTTCACCTTATTACCGGGACTAGCGGGAGGTCCGAGCAGTACTTC. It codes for CASSLHLITGTSGRSEQYF.

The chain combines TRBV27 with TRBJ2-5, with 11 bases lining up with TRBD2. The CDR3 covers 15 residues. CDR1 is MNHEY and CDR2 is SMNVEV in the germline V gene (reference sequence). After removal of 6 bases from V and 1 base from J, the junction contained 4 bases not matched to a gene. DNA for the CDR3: TGTGCCAGCAGGGACACTAGCGGGGGCCAAGAGACCCAGTACTTC. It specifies CASRDTSGGQETQYF.

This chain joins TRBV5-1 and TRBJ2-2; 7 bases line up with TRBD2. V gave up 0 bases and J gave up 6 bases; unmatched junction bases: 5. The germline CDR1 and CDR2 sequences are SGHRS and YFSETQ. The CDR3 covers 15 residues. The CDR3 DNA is TGCGCCAGCAGCTTGGTTACGGGAGGAGCCGGGGAGCTGTTTTTT. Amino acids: CASSLVTGGAGELFF.

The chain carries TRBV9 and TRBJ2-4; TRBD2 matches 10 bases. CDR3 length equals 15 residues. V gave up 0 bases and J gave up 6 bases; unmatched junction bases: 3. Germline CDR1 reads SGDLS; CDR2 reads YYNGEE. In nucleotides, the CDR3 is TGTGCCAGCAGCGTAGGGCCTAGCGGGAGAAACATTCAGTACTTC. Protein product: CASSVGPSGRNIQYF.